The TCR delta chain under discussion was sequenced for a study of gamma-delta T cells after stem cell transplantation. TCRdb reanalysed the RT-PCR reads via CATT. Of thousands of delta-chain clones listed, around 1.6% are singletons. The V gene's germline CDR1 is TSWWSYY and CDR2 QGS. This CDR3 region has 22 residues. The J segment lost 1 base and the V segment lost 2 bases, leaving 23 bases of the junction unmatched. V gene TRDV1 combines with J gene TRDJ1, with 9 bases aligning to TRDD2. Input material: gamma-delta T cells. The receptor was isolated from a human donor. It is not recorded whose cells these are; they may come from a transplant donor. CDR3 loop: CALGEVREAFLPWIRSTDKLIF. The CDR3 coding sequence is TGTGCTCTTGGGGAAGTTAGGGAGGCCTTCCTACCTTGGATACGGAGCACCGATAAACTCATCTTT.